This T cell receptor (beta chain) comes out of a study of T cells in Graves' hyperthyroidism and ophthalmopathy. Study information: Peripheral blood collection took place at initial diagnosis, before any treatment. Whole-study results and caveats: From stable hyperthyroidism, ophthalmopathy was separated by a 13 V-J model. For ophthalmopathy, model prediction preceded onset by a median 6.5 months.

A word on this clonotype: Its target is not known.

This CDR3 comprises 13 residues. J was trimmed by 6 bases and V by 7 bases; bases with no gene match: 9. Germline CDR1 and CDR2: MNHEY and SVGAGI. Exclusion followed for patients with uncontrolled infection, other autoimmune disease, pregnancy or lactation. RNA transcripts provided the source from which TCR beta CDR3 regions were amplified. Initially, a first-round RT-PCR of the TCR CDR3 employed the HTBI primer set. MiXCR, run by TCRdb on the multiplex PCR reads, gives a single entry per CDR3 protein. Here the sample spans nearly 750,000 distinct CDR3 sequences, under 45% being singletons. The receptor was isolated from a middle-aged woman with Graves' hyperthyroidism. The chain carries TRBV6-5 and TRBJ2-7, with 7 bases that match TRBD2. The specimen sequenced was blood. The CDR3 here is CASTLGEGGEQYF. For the CDR3, the DNA is TGTGCCAGCACTCTAGGGGAGGGTGGCGAGCAGTACTTC.